This TCR beta chain originates from a study of shared T cell receptors in the human thymus. Generated by immunoSEQ multiplex PCR, the TCRdb table keeps only in-frame clones and is missing some. In the table there are hundreds of thousands of clones, approximately 87% of which are singletons. CDR1 is LGHNA, CDR2 YNFKEQ, per germline. This CDR3 is built from 16 residues. The J segment lost 7 bases and the V segment lost 1 base, leaving 10 bases of the junction unmatched. The same data also went into a second study, on human thymus T cells. That study adds: From resections taken during corrective heart surgery, the thymus tissue was obtained. Related reports documented highly overlapping thymic repertoires among unrelated individuals.

What was sequenced was thymocytes. The TCR was taken from a boy under two years old with a congenital heart defect. The chain recombines TRBV4-2 with TRBJ1-5; 7 nucleotides agree with TRBD1. CDR3 DNA sequence: TGTGCCAGCAGCCAAGTATACAGGGGCAAGGGACAGCCCCAGCATTTT. Translating gives CASSQVYRGKGQPQHF.